Presented here are 9 T cell receptor beta chains from one specimen sequenced in a study of beta chain features in type 1 diabetes. Every isolated RNA sample was fully reverse transcribed, so sequencing captured expressed TCRB transcripts. The method was immunoSEQ multiplex PCR; TCRdb's version includes in-frame clones alone and lacks a portion of them. Among some 360,000 clones, less than 20% were seen once, and the ten largest hold 0.035% to 0.05%. The sequenced sample was naive CD4+ T cells from blood. The receptors stem from a woman younger than 30 in good health.

About this clone itself: The sample contains more than one DNA sequence encoding this CDR3. The chain is built from TRBV9 and TRBJ2-7; the match to TRBD2 covers 10 bases. The CDR3 is made up of 14 amino acids. CDR1 and CDR2 from the germline V gene are SGDLS and YYNGEE. The junction had 2 bases not matched to a gene; V was cut back by 2 bases and J by 3 bases. CDR3 coding DNA: TGTGCCAGCAGCGTCTCTAGCGGGAGCTACGAGCAGTACTTC. Translating it yields CASSVSSGSYEQYF.

This clone was observed a handful of times. The identical CDR3 is also encoded by other nucleotide sequences in the sample. V gene TRBV30 combines with J gene TRBJ1-1; perhaps TRBD1 as D (6 bases). CDR1 GTSNPN and CDR2 SVGIG come from the germline V gene (reference sequence). V shed 0 bases and J shed 5 bases, with 10 bases lying between them. This CDR3 has 13 residues. The CDR3 loop reads CAWSVQGSTEAFF. Written as DNA, the CDR3 is TGTGCCTGGAGTGTACAGGGCTCGACTGAAGCTTTCTTT.

This chain links TRBV29-1 with TRBJ2-1; the D gene is possibly TRBD2 (6 bases). Trimming cost V 6 bases and J 0 bases, with 18 bases left between them. Germline-derived CDR1 and CDR2 are SQVTM and ANQGSEA. This CDR3 spans 16 amino acids. CDR3 amino acids: CSVHGGDRDSYNEQFF. The CDR3 region has the DNA TGCAGCGTCCACGGAGGGGACCGAGACTCCTACAATGAGCAGTTCTTC.

The V and J genes are TRBV5-5 and TRBJ2-5, with TRBD2 identical over 13 bases. Germline assignment: CDR1 SGHKS and CDR2 YYEKEE (reference sequence). The CDR3 contains 18 residues. Losses at the gene ends were 5 bases for V and 2 bases for J; bases not matched to a gene: 12. The CDR3 loop is CASRRGLAGVTSQETQYF. As DNA, the CDR3 is TGTGCCAGCAGACGAGGACTAGCGGGGGTAACCTCTCAAGAGACCCAGTACTTC.

This clone was picked up a small number of times. This chain connects TRBV6-5 to TRBJ2-7, with TRBD2 matching 8 bases. The J segment lost 2 bases and the V segment lost 8 bases, leaving 8 bases of the junction unmatched. Germline values: CDR1 MNHEY, CDR2 SVGAGI. The CDR3 sequence is 14 residues long. The CDR3 DNA is TGTGCCAGCGCCCGGGAGGGGGGTACCTACGAGCAGTACTTC. Protein product: CASAREGGTYEQYF.

The CDR3 here is CASSQGLAGGNEQFF. In DNA form, the CDR3 reads TGTGCCAGCAGCCAAGGACTAGCGGGAGGCAATGAGCAGTTCTTC. The V call is TRBV7-2, the J call TRBJ2-1; 14 nucleotides agree with TRBD2. The germline gives CDR1 SGHTA, CDR2 FQGNSA. Trimming at V came to 5 bases and at J to 6 bases, leaving 3 bases not matched to a gene. CDR3 length equals 15 residues.

The chain carries TRBV21-1 and TRBJ2-1; the D call TRBD2 from the table was never checked on the DNA. TRBV21-1 is described as a pseudogene. The CDR3 length is 15 residues. As DNA, the CDR3 is TGTGCCAGCAGCACGAGGGCCTCTTCTTTGAATGAGCAGTTCTTC. Translation gives CASSTRASSLNEQFF.

This clone was counted only a few times. This rearrangement joins TRBV7-2 to TRBJ2-7, with D perhaps matching TRBD2 (5 bases). The CDR3 consists of 15 residues. The ends were cut back, 5 bases at V and 7 bases at J, with 21 bases in the middle. Germline CDR1 and CDR2: SGHTA and FQGNSA. This CDR3 is CASSPASLALGEQYF. As DNA, the CDR3 is TGTGCCAGCAGCCCAGCTAGTCTAGCACTGGGTGAGCAGTACTTC.

Only a few counts were recorded for this clone. The chain is built from TRBV9 and TRBJ2-1, with D possibly being TRBD2 (6 bases). The CDR3 has 15 residues. The ends were cut back, 0 bases at V and 9 bases at J, with 16 bases in the middle. Germline values: CDR1 SGDLS, CDR2 YYNGEE. As DNA, the CDR3 is TGTGCCAGCAGCGTAGCTGGCGGGGCCGCGGGTGAGCAGTTCTTC. This encodes CASSVAGGAAGEQFF.